Listed here is a single TCR beta chain. Its antigen is unidentified. Only in-frame clones appear in the TCRdb table, and some are missing; sequencing was by immunoSEQ multiplex PCR. The table includes approximately 20,000 clones, 89% detected once. This sample is part of a study of graft-versus-host responses after intestinal transplantation. As for the study in general: Following induction with anti-thymocyte globulin, all recipients were given tacrolimus and steroids for two to three years.

Whole-study results and caveats: High graft-versus-host to host-versus-graft T cell clonal ratios marked allografts of patients with graft-donor macrochimerism. GvH clones were identified in recipient marrow, with some first appearing in ileum or blood.

V gave up 1 base and J gave up 5 bases, with 8 bases separating them. Germline V CDR1 and CDR2: MNHEY, SMNVEV (reference sequence). This CDR3 comprises 13 residues. The V gene is TRBV27, the J gene TRBJ1-2; weak D call: TRBD1 (6 bases). The specimen comprised PBMCs, sampled roughly 65 days after intestinal transplantation. The receptor was isolated from a human patient who received an intestinal transplant, so some T cells may come from the graft donor. The CDR3 DNA reads TGTGCCAGCAGTTTATTAGGGGGGTATGGCTACACCTTC. Protein sequence: CASSLLGGYGYTF.